These 21 T cell receptor beta chains came from one sample sequenced in a study of OX40 agonist ivuxolimab in advanced cancers. Assay: immunoSEQ multiplex PCR; the TCRdb copy retains only in-frame clones and omits some. The table records approximately 74,000 clones, 75% to 95% of them present only once. Sequencing used CD4+ or CD8+ T cells sorted from blood, obtained in a trial of the OX40 agonist ivuxolimab. These receptor sequences come from an adult with an advanced solid tumor such as melanoma, head and neck, liver or kidney cancer.

This clone was seen a single time. The J gene is TRBJ2-7, the V gene TRBV5-1, with 13 bases aligning to TRBD2. Germline V CDR1 and CDR2: SGHRS, YFSETQ. The CDR3 has 17 amino acids. Trimming removed 4 bases from V and 2 bases from J; junction bases left unmatched: 9. CDR3: CASSHGLAGALPYEQYF. CDR3 nucleotides: TGCGCCAGCAGCCACGGACTAGCGGGGGCTTTACCCTACGAGCAGTACTTC.

The chain is built from TRBV19 and TRBJ2-7, with TRBD2 as a possible D gene (6 bases). This CDR3 is 14 amino acids long. Trimming stripped 5 bases from V and 3 bases from J, with 14 bases between. Germline values: CDR1 LNHDA, CDR2 SQIVND (reference sequence). The CDR3 DNA reads TGTGCCAGTAGTCCGATTAGGGGAGGCTACGAGCAGTACTTC. Its translation: CASSPIRGGYEQYF. The full variable domain, completed using reference TRBV19 and TRBJ2-7, is DGGITQSPKYLFRKEGQNVTLSCEQNLNHDAMYWYRQDPGQGLRLIYYSQIVNDFQKGDIAEGYSVSREKKESFPLTVTSAQKNPTAFYLCASSPIRGGYEQYFGPGTRLTVT.

This chain joins TRBV12-5 and TRBJ2-1; 8 bases are a match to TRBD2. The CDR3 sequence is 16 residues long. Germline V gene data show CDR1 as LGHNT and CDR2 as FRNRAP. The V gene end was trimmed by 2 bases and the J gene end by 6 bases; junction bases not matched to a gene: 9. The CDR3 DNA reads as TGTGCTAGTGGTTTGTTTCCGGGACTAGTCATCAATGAGCAGTTCTTC. Encoded protein: CASGLFPGLVINEQFF.

The chain couples TRBV28 to TRBJ2-4; possible D gene TRBD1, 6 bases. Per the germline V gene, CDR1 is MDHEN and CDR2 is SYDVKM. Trimming left V 3 bases short and J 1 base short, with 28 bases between. The CDR3 loop spans 21 amino acids. In DNA form, the CDR3 reads TGTGCCAGCAGTTTTGGGCCACCGGGACATAGGAAGGTTGGGGCCAAAAACATTCAGTACTTC. It encodes CASSFGPPGHRKVGAKNIQYF.

This chain links TRBV27 with TRBJ2-5; possibly TRBD1 or TRBD2 for D (5 bases each). The CDR3 runs 15 residues. Per germline, CDR1 MNHEY and CDR2 SMNVEV (reference sequence). V was cut by 3 bases and J by 5 bases, with 16 bases left in between. The CDR3 region is CASSFDGGGVETQYF. CDR3 DNA sequence: TGTGCCAGCAGTTTCGATGGGGGTGGTGTGGAGACCCAGTACTTC.

The V and J genes are TRBV28 and TRBJ2-3; 11 bases are a match to TRBD2. Germline CDR1 and CDR2: MDHEN and SYDVKM. J lost 1 base, V lost 2 bases, and 8 bases had no gene match. The CDR3 sequence is 18 residues long. The CDR3 DNA follows: TGTGCCAGCAGTTTACCCCTACTAGCGGGAGAAGGCACAGATACGCAGTATTTT. It translates to CASSLPLLAGEGTDTQYF.

The chain links TRBV6-5 to TRBJ1-2; TRBD1 aligns across 8 bases. The CDR3 spans 13 residues. Germline V gene data show CDR1 as MNHEY and CDR2 as SVGAGI. After removal of 2 bases from V and 6 bases from J, the junction contained 2 bases not matched to a gene. The CDR3 nucleotides are TGTGCCAGCAGTTACGACAGGGGACATGGCTACACCTTC. Encoded protein: CASSYDRGHGYTF.

The DNA for the CDR3 is TGCGCCAGCAGCCAAGAGCCCCGGGACAATGAGCAGTTCTTC. Amino acids: CASSQEPRDNEQFF. The J gene is TRBJ2-1, the V gene TRBV4-1; D remains ambiguous. The CDR3 runs to 14 residues. The germline V and J ends were trimmed by 0 bases and 5 bases, with 8 bases remaining between them. Germline CDR1 is MGHRA and CDR2 is YSYEKL.

The chain recombines TRBV19 with TRBJ2-7, with 7 bases that match TRBD1. Germline-derived CDR1 and CDR2 are LNHDA and SQIVND (reference sequence). J was trimmed by 4 bases and V by 0 bases; bases with no gene match: 3. CDR3 length: 14 residues. The CDR3: CASSIEGGAYEQYF. CDR3 bases: TGTGCCAGTAGTATAGAAGGGGGCGCGTACGAGCAGTACTTC.

V gene TRBV9 combines with J gene TRBJ1-2; D gene unclear. CDR1 SGDLS and CDR2 YYNGEE come from the germline V gene. Trimming shortened V by 0 bases and J by 2 bases, and 11 bases separated the two germline ends. This CDR3 has 15 amino acids. The CDR3 DNA is TGTGCCAGCAGCGTAGGTGTAGGAAAGAACTATGGCTACACCTTC. Amino acid sequence: CASSVGVGKNYGYTF.

V is TRBV19 and J is TRBJ2-7; no reliable D call. The CDR3 is 14 residues long. Germline assignment: CDR1 LNHDA and CDR2 SQIVND (reference sequence). V gave up 1 base and J gave up 2 bases, with 9 bases separating them. CDR3 in amino acids: CASSIAGMAYEQYF. The CDR3 DNA reads as TGTGCCAGTAGTATAGCCGGAATGGCCTACGAGCAGTACTTC.

The gene calls are TRBV13 and TRBJ2-5; weak D call: TRBD1 (7 bases). Trimming removed 5 bases from V and 2 bases from J, with 15 bases in between. Germline values: CDR1 PRHDT, CDR2 FYEKMQ (reference sequence). The CDR3 sequence is 15 residues long. CDR3 sequence: CASSRRQGLQETQYF. In DNA form, the CDR3 reads TGTGCCAGCAGCCGCAGACAGGGACTGCAAGAGACCCAGTACTTC. Together with reference TRBV13 and TRBJ2-5, the CDR3 gives the full variable domain: AAGVIQSPRHLIKEKRETATLKCYPIPRHDTVYWYQQGPGQDPQFLISFYEKMQSDKGSIPDRFSAQQFSDYHSELNMSSLELGDSALYFCASSRRQGLQETQYFGPGTRLLVL.

The rearrangement uses TRBV19 and TRBJ1-2, with TRBD1 identical over 10 bases. Trimming cost V 0 bases and J 4 bases; bases outside gene matches: 8. There are 17 residues in the CDR3. Germline CDR1 LNHDA, CDR2 SQIVND (reference sequence). The DNA of the CDR3 is TGTGCCAGTAGTATAGACTGGACAGGGGGACGTGGCTATGGCTACACCTTC. Protein: CASSIDWTGGRGYGYTF.

The chain has TRBV7-9 and TRBJ2-3; the D gene could be TRBD1 or TRBD2 (5 bases each). Germline V CDR1 and CDR2: SEHNR, FQNEAQ (reference sequence). This CDR3 has 13 residues. The ends were cut back, 8 bases at V and 4 bases at J, with 13 bases in the middle. The CDR3 bases are TGTGCCAGCTTTGGGACGCCGGCAGATACGCAGTATTTT. It yields the protein CASFGTPADTQYF.

The rearrangement uses TRBV27 and TRBJ2-1; D remains unclear. V shed 4 bases and J shed 7 bases, with 8 bases lying between them. Germline V gene sequence: CDR1 MNHEY, CDR2 SMNVEV (reference sequence). CDR3 length: 12 residues. The DNA of the CDR3 is TGTGCCAGCAGTTCGACGGTGAATGAGCAGTTCTTC. Amino acid sequence: CASSSTVNEQFF.

The V gene is TRBV10-3, the J gene TRBJ2-3, with D possibly TRBD2 on 6 matching bases. Trimming pared 10 bases from V and 5 bases from J, leaving 28 bases between. This CDR3 region has 17 residues. Germline V gene sequence: CDR1 ENHRY, CDR2 SYGVKD. CDR3: CATLDDGTPNSLDTQYF. The CDR3 bases are TGTGCCACCCTAGATGACGGGACTCCCAACTCACTAGATACGCAGTATTTT.

This clone came up a few times. The V and J genes are TRBV5-8 and TRBJ1-5; no definite D call. CDR3 length: 14 amino acids. Per germline, CDR1 SGHTS and CDR2 YDEGEE. The V gene lost 1 base and the J gene lost 1 base, with 6 bases spanning the gap. CDR3 protein: CASSLTRSNQPQHF. DNA of the CDR3: TGTGCCAGCAGCTTGACCAGGAGCAATCAGCCCCAGCATTTT. Supplemented by reference TRBV5-8 and TRBJ1-5, the full variable domain reads EAGVTQSPTHLIKTRGQQATLRCSPISGHTSVYWYQQALGLGLQFLLWYDEGEERNRGNFPPRFSGRQFPNYSSELNVNALELEDSALYLCASSLTRSNQPQHFGDGTRLSIL.

CDR3 loop: CASSPRQGDYNEQFF. The CDR3 DNA reads TGTGCCAGCAGCCCACGACAGGGCGACTACAATGAGCAGTTCTTC. This rearrangement joins TRBV4-2 to TRBJ2-1, with TRBD1 matching over 7 bases. V gave up 4 bases and J gave up 3 bases; unmatched junction bases: 6. The CDR3 spans 15 residues. Germline V gene data show CDR1 as LGHNA and CDR2 as YNFKEQ.

This chain links TRBV9 with TRBJ1-2, with unresolved D. V was pared by 3 bases and J by 5 bases, with 20 bases between. The CDR3 is 16 residues long. CDR1 SGDLS and CDR2 YYNGEE come from the germline V gene. CDR3 coding DNA: TGTGCCAGCAGCGACGACATAACCCCATCGGTTTATGGCTACACCTTC. Encoded protein: CASSDDITPSVYGYTF. Drawing the rest from reference TRBV9 and TRBJ1-2, the complete variable domain is DSGVTQTPKHLITATGQRVTLRCSPRSGDLSVYWYQQSLDQGLQFLIQYYNGEERAKGNILERFSAQQFPDLHSELNLSSLELGDSALYFCASSDDITPSVYGYTFGSGTRLTVV.

The genes are TRBV19 and TRBJ2-1, with D possibly being TRBD1 (6 bases). CDR3 length equals 11 residues. Trimming shortened V by 9 bases and J by 10 bases, and 13 bases separated the two germline ends. CDR1 LNHDA and CDR2 SQIVND come from the germline V gene (reference sequence). As DNA, the CDR3 is TGTGCCAGCACTGAAACAGGGGAGCAGTTCTTC. As protein: CASTETGEQFF.

This clone was seen once. This chain uses TRBV5-6 with TRBJ1-2; TRBD1 matches 10 bases. The V gene's germline CDR1 is SGHDT and CDR2 YYEEEE. This CDR3 comprises 18 residues. Trimming removed 0 bases from V and 5 bases from J; junction bases left unmatched: 13. The CDR3 DNA reads TGTGCCAGCAGCTTGGCACTGACAGGGGGCGCATTTGAATATGGCTACACCTTC. Amino acid sequence: CASSLALTGGAFEYGYTF.